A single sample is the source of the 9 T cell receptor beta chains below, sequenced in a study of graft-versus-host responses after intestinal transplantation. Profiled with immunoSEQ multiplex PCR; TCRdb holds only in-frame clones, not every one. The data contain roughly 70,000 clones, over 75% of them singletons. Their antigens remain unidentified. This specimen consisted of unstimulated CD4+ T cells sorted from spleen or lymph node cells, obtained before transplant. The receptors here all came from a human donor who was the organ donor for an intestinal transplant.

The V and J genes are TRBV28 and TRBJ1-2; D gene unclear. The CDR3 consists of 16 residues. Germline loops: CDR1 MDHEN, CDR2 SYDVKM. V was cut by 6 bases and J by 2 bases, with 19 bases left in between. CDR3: CASSQNLPTENYGYTF. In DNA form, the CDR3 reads TGTGCCAGCAGCCAAAACCTCCCGACGGAGAACTATGGCTACACCTTC.

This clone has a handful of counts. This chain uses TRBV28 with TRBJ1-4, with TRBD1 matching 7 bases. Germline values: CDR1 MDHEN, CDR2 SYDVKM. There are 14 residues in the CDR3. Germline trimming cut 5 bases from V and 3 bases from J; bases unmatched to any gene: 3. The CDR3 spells CASSPGTANEKLFF. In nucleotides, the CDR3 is TGTGCCAGCAGTCCGGGGACAGCTAATGAAAAACTGTTTTTT.

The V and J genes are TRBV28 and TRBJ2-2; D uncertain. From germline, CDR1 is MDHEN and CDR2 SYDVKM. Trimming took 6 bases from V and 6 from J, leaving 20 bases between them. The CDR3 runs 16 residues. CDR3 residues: CASSSSKRRRPGELFF. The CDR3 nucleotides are TGTGCCAGCAGCTCATCAAAGCGAAGACGTCCCGGGGAGCTGTTTTTT.

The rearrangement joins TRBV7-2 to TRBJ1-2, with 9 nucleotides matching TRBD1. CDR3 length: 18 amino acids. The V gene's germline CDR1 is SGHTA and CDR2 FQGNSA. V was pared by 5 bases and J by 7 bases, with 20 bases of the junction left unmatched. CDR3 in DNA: TGTGCCAGCAGCGCCGACCCCCCCCGGGACAGGGTCTTTCGTGGCTACACCTTC. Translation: CASSADPPRDRVFRGYTF. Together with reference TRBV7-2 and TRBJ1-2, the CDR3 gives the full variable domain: GAGVSQSPSNKVTEKGKDVELRCDPISGHTALYWYRQSLGQGLEFLIYFQGNSAPDKSGLPSDRFSAERTGGSVSTLTIQRTQQEDSAVYLCASSADPPRDRVFRGYTFGSGTRLTVV.

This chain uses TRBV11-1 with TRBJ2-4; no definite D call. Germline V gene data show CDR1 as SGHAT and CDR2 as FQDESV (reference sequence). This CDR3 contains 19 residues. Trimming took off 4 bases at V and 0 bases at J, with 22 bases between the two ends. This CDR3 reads CASSSPKRPSILAKNIQYF. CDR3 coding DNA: TGTGCCAGCAGCTCCCCTAAGCGACCATCAATTCTAGCCAAAAACATTCAGTACTTC.

The CDR3 coding sequence is TGCGCCAGCAGCTTGGTCGGCAGCGGGGGCAAAGAGACCCAGTACTTC. Translated, it gives CASSLVGSGGKETQYF. The V gene is TRBV5-1, the J gene TRBJ2-5; 8 bases are shared with TRBD2. This CDR3 contains 16 residues. Germline CDR1 SGHRS, CDR2 YFSETQ. V lost 0 bases to trimming and J lost 3 bases; unmatched junction nucleotides: 7.

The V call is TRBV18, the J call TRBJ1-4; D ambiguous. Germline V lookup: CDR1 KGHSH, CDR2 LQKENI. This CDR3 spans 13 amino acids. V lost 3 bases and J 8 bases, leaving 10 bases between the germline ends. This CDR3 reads CASSPGLEEKLFF. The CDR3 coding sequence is TGTGCCAGCTCACCTGGCCTGGAGGAAAAACTGTTTTTT.

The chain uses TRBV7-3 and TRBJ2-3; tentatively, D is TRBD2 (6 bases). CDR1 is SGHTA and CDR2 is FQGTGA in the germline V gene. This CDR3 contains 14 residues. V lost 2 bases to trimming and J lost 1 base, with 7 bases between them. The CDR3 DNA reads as TGTGCCAGCAGCTTAGCTAGCGGCACAGATACGCAGTATTTT. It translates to CASSLASGTDTQYF.

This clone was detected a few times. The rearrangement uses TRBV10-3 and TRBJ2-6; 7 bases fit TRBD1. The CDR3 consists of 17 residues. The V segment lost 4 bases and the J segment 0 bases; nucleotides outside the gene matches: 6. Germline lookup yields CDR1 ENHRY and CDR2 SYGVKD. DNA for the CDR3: TGTGCCATCAGTGGGGACAGAGGGACCTCTGGGGCCAACGTCCTGACTTTC. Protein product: CAISGDRGTSGANVLTF.